In its sample, the clone carrying this T cell receptor beta chain was seen many times. The antigen remains unidentified. The source of the sample is a study of T-cell reconstitution after alpha-beta-depleted transplantation in children. The authors prepared the TCRbeta library with unique molecular identifiers. TCRdb redid the calling of the PCR reads with MiXCR, one entry per CDR3 protein. The table lists about 200,000 distinct CDR3 sequences, about 6.6% of them singletons. V was shortened by 4 bases and J by 0 bases, with 13 bases between the two germline ends. The CDR3 covers 15 residues. Germline V gene lookup returns CDR1 SGHRS and CDR2 YFSETQ. Study results and caveats: Hyperexpanded clones declined; after one year, newly produced T cells mostly supplied diversity. Surviving recipient T cells and intrathymic progenitors accounted for some patients' high TCRbeta diversity at day 60. By about two months after transplant, alpha-beta T cells reportedly arose from several hundred graft clones that had expanded.

The rearrangement links TRBV5-1 to TRBJ1-1; the D is unclear. Sequencing used PBMCs, obtained before TCRalphabeta/CD19-depleted stem cell transplant. This clonotype was obtained from a boy aged 2 to 9 with acute lymphoblastic leukemia, due to receive a stem cell transplant. As DNA, the CDR3 is TGCGCCAGCAGCCTGGAAGTTTTCATGAACACTGAAGCTTTCTTT. Translated: CASSLEVFMNTEAFF.